Each of the 26 T cell receptor beta chains below was sequenced from the same sample in a study of blood T cell repertoires in COVID-19. Here immunoSEQ multiplex PCR was the method, and the copy in TCRdb shows in-frame clones only, minus some. The data show 140,000 or so clones, with around 89% seen just once and approximately 10% held by the top ten. Sequenced sample: peripheral blood. The receptor source for this set is an elderly woman with acute or convalescent COVID-19.

This chain's CDR3 is CASGSMGENIQYF. The CDR3 bases are TGTGCTAGTGGTTCCATGGGAGAAAACATTCAGTACTTC. V and J are TRBV12-5 and TRBJ2-4, with D possibly TRBD2 on 5 matching bases. There are 13 residues in the CDR3. V lost 4 bases, J lost 5 bases, and 9 bases lay in between. Germline lookup yields CDR1 LGHNT and CDR2 FRNRAP.

This rearrangement joins TRBV5-1 to TRBJ1-1, with 9 bases identical to TRBD1. CDR3 length: 15 residues. Germline lookup yields CDR1 SGHRS and CDR2 YFSETQ. V trimming: 4 bases; J trimming: 2 bases; junction bases outside the gene matches: 6. Here the CDR3 reads CASSTGQGGNTEAFF. The CDR3 DNA reads TGCGCCAGCAGCACGGGACAGGGTGGAAACACTGAAGCTTTCTTT.

This chain joins TRBV7-6 and TRBJ2-1, with 11 positions matching TRBD2. Germline CDR1 is SGHVS and CDR2 is FNYEAQ. The ends lost 1 base at V and 5 bases at J; junction bases unmatched: 10. CDR3 length: 18 amino acids. The CDR3 DNA follows: TGTGCCAGCAGCTTAGTTGCTCCGGGACTAGCGGTGGACAATGAGCAGTTCTTC. It codes for CASSLVAPGLAVDNEQFF.

The table lists this clone with a few counts. This chain links TRBV9 with TRBJ1-3; a possible D gene is TRBD1 (6 bases). V was pared by 0 bases and J by 3 bases, with 16 bases between. The germline V gene has CDR1 SGDLS and CDR2 YYNGEE. The CDR3 consists of 17 residues. The chain's CDR3 is CASSVGAGGAYGNTIYF. The CDR3 DNA sequence: TGTGCCAGCAGCGTAGGTGCGGGGGGCGCTTATGGAAACACCATATATTTT.

The V call is TRBV5-1, the J call TRBJ1-1; D ambiguous. Trimming shortened V by 4 bases and J by 0 bases, and 4 bases separated the two germline ends. This CDR3 has 12 residues. Germline V gene data show CDR1 as SGHRS and CDR2 as YFSETQ. The CDR3 region is CASSEMNTEAFF. In DNA, the CDR3 is TGCGCCAGCAGCGAGATGAACACTGAAGCTTTCTTT.

The CDR3 coding sequence is TGTGCCAGCTCACGGACTAGCGGGGGGACAGATACGCAGTATTTT. Translating gives CASSRTSGGTDTQYF. The gene calls are TRBV18 and TRBJ2-3, with TRBD2 matching 14 bases. CDR3 length equals 15 residues. Germline V gene data show CDR1 as KGHSH and CDR2 as LQKENI. With V trimmed by 4 bases and J by 3 bases, 0 bases remained unmatched.

The chain is built from TRBV6-2 or TRBV6-3 and TRBJ1-1, with a weak D call TRBD1 (5 bases). This CDR3 contains 14 residues. Deletions cut 4 bases from V and 0 bases from J, with 9 bases between. Germline loops: CDR1 MNHEY, CDR2 SVGEGT. CDR3 nucleotide sequence: TGTGCCAGCAGTTTCGTGGGGCTGAACACTGAAGCTTTCTTT. Translated, it gives CASSFVGLNTEAFF.

V gene TRBV19 combines with J gene TRBJ1-1; 10 nucleotides agree with TRBD1. Germline CDR1 is LNHDA and CDR2 is SQIVND (reference sequence). This CDR3 comprises 13 residues. V lost 8 bases to trimming and J lost 4 bases; unmatched junction nucleotides: 4. The CDR3 nucleotides read TGTGCCAGTGGACAGGGGGTCGGCACTGAAGCTTTCTTT. It encodes CASGQGVGTEAFF. The full variable domain, in which reference TRBV19 and TRBJ1-1 provide the parts outside the CDR3, is DGGITQSPKYLFRKEGQNVTLSCEQNLNHDAMYWYRQDPGQGLRLIYYSQIVNDFQKGDIAEGYSVSREKKESFPLTVTSAQKNPTAFYLCASGQGVGTEAFFGQGTRLTVV.

The J gene is TRBJ1-2, the V gene TRBV29-1, with 12 positions matching TRBD1. The germline V gene encodes CDR1 SQVTM and CDR2 ANQGSEA. Trimming removed 6 bases from V and 8 bases from J; junction bases left unmatched: 13. This CDR3 is 15 amino acids long. CDR3 in DNA: TGCAGCGTAATATCGCCGGGGACAGGGGGCGCGGGCTACACCTTC. Protein sequence: CSVISPGTGGAGYTF. Together with reference TRBV29-1 and TRBJ1-2, the CDR3 gives the full variable domain: SAVISQKPSRDICQRGTSLTIQCQVDSQVTMMFWYRQQPGQSLTLIATANQGSEATYESGFVIDKFPISRPNLTFSTLTVSNMSPEDSSIYLCSVISPGTGGAGYTFGSGTRLTVV.

A single count supports this clone. The rearrangement joins TRBV7-2 to TRBJ1-1; D is possibly TRBD1 (5 bases). Germline V lookup: CDR1 SGHTA, CDR2 FQGNSA. Trimming cost V 1 base and J 11 bases, with 8 bases left between them. This CDR3 spans 11 amino acids. In DNA form, the CDR3 reads TGTGCCAGCAGCTTAGGCGGGGCGGCTTTCTTT. Its translation: CASSLGGAAFF. The full variable domain, with the rest looked up from reference TRBV7-2 and TRBJ1-1, is GAGVSQSPSNKVTEKGKDVELRCDPISGHTALYWYRQSLGQGLEFLIYFQGNSAPDKSGLPSDRFSAERTGGSVSTLTIQRTQQEDSAVYLCASSLGGAAFFGQGTRLTVV.

The rearrangement links TRBV5-6 to TRBJ1-2; D unresolved. The CDR3 runs 15 residues. Deletions cut 0 bases from V and 7 bases from J, with 16 bases between. Looked up from germline, CDR1 is SGHDT and CDR2 is YYEEEE. The DNA of the CDR3 is TGTGCCAGCAGCTTGGAGGGAGGGTACTCTTCTGGCTACACCTTC. This codes for CASSLEGGYSSGYTF.

The count of this clone is one. The genes are TRBV3-1 (or the pseudogene TRBV3-2) and TRBJ1-1, with unresolved D. Germline loops: CDR1 LGHDT, CDR2 YNNKEL (reference sequence). The CDR3 covers 12 residues. The V and J ends lost 3 bases and 3 bases respectively, with 5 bases between them. The CDR3 region has the DNA TGTGCCAGCAGCCAGGAGCACACTGAAGCTTTCTTT. Translated, it gives CASSQEHTEAFF.

This clone has a handful of counts. This chain uses TRBV24-1 with TRBJ2-2; 9 nucleotides line up with TRBD1. Germline CDR1 reads KGHDR; CDR2 reads SFDVKD. The CDR3 consists of 16 residues. V was pared by 4 bases and J by 3 bases, with 5 bases of the junction left unmatched. The DNA for the CDR3 is TGTGCCACCAGTGACCCCCGGACAGGGGACACCGGGGAGCTGTTTTTT. Its protein is CATSDPRTGDTGELFF.

The V and J genes are TRBV7-3 and TRBJ1-1, with TRBD1 matching over 8 bases. Trimming at V came to 3 bases and at J to 4 bases, leaving 7 bases not matched to a gene. The length of the CDR3 is 15 residues. Germline CDR1 reads SGHTA; CDR2 reads FQGTGA. Here the CDR3 reads CASSFQGQGITEAFF. CDR3 nucleotides: TGTGCCAGCAGCTTCCAAGGACAGGGAATCACTGAAGCTTTCTTT.

The chain has TRBV30 and TRBJ2-6; 7 bases are shared with TRBD2. V was pared by 3 bases and J by 0 bases, with 8 bases of the junction left unmatched. This CDR3 has 17 residues. Germline CDR1 GTSNPN, CDR2 SVGIG (reference sequence). CDR3 residues: CAWRRGRGSSGANVLTF. CDR3 nucleotides: TGTGCCTGGAGGAGGGGTCGCGGGAGCTCTGGGGCCAACGTCCTGACTTTC.

V and J are TRBV3-1 (or the pseudogene TRBV3-2) and TRBJ1-1; a weak D match, TRBD1 (5 bases). Germline V CDR1 and CDR2: LGHDT, YNNKEL (reference sequence). This CDR3 spans 17 amino acids. V was clipped by 1 base and J by 4 bases, with 19 bases between them. The DNA of the CDR3 is TGTGCCAGCAGCCAAGCGGGGTGGGGGGACGAAGGCACTGAAGCTTTCTTT. This encodes CASSQAGWGDEGTEAFF.

The CDR3 loop reads CASSDLAVSQPQHF. The CDR3 coding sequence is TGTGCCAGCAGTGATTTGGCAGTTTCCCAGCCCCAGCATTTT. This chain connects TRBV2 to TRBJ1-5; D gene uncertain. V was clipped by 3 bases and J by 7 bases, with 13 bases between them. Germline loops: CDR1 SNHLY, CDR2 FYNNEI. This CDR3 has 14 amino acids. The complete variable domain, with remaining parts taken from reference TRBV2 and TRBJ1-5, reads EPEVTQTPSHQVTQMGQEVILRCVPISNHLYFYWYRQILGQKVEFLVSFYNNEISEKSEIFDDQFSVERPDGSNFTLKIRSTKLEDSAMYFCASSDLAVSQPQHFGDGTRLSIL.

The genes are TRBV30 and TRBJ1-1; 10 bases are a match to TRBD1. The germline gives CDR1 GTSNPN, CDR2 SVGIG (reference sequence). Trimming cost V 5 bases and J 3 bases; bases outside gene matches: 3. CDR3 length equals 13 residues. In nucleotides, the CDR3 is TGTGCCTGGGGGACAGGGGTATACACTGAAGCTTTCTTT. This gives the protein CAWGTGVYTEAFF.

This chain connects TRBV5-4 to TRBJ2-3; TRBD2 agrees at 13 bases. This CDR3 spans 18 amino acids. Germline assignment: CDR1 SGHNT and CDR2 YYREEE (reference sequence). V lost 2 bases, J lost 2 bases, and 8 bases stayed unmatched. This chain's CDR3 is CASSFRTTSGGNTDTQYF. The CDR3 region has the DNA TGTGCCAGCAGCTTTAGAACGACTAGCGGGGGGAACACAGATACGCAGTATTTT.

The chain uses TRBV18 and TRBJ1-3; TRBD1 is a possible D gene (6 bases). V was trimmed by 4 bases and J by 0 bases, leaving 10 bases between them. From germline, CDR1 is KGHSH and CDR2 LQKENI. The CDR3 runs to 15 residues. For the CDR3, the DNA is TGTGCCAGCTCACACGGACAGAGCTCTGGAAACACCATATATTTT. This encodes CASSHGQSSGNTIYF.

The CDR3 reads CASSGGGGNTIYF. The DNA of the CDR3 is TGTGCCAGCTCGGGGGGTGGCGGAAACACCATATATTTT. This chain links TRBV6-5 with TRBJ1-3; D is possibly TRBD1 (5 bases). This CDR3 region has 13 residues. Deletions cut 8 bases from V and 4 bases from J, with 12 bases between. Germline V gene data show CDR1 as MNHEY and CDR2 as SVGAGI.

CDR3 residues: CASNKGQYDYGYTF. CDR3 bases: TGTGCCAGCAATAAAGGACAGTACGACTATGGCTACACCTTC. V usage is TRBV6-5 and J usage is TRBJ1-2; D is perhaps TRBD1 (6 bases). Germline V CDR1 and CDR2: MNHEY, SVGAGI. CDR3 length: 14 residues. V was clipped by 7 bases and J by 3 bases, with 15 bases between them.

The rearrangement joins TRBV10-3 to TRBJ1-2, with D uncertain. The CDR3 sequence is 13 residues long. Germline V gene data show CDR1 as ENHRY and CDR2 as SYGVKD. Trimming removed 4 bases at V and 10 bases at J, with 16 bases between. This CDR3 reads CAISARRDLSYTF. The CDR3 region has the DNA TGTGCCATCAGTGCGAGGAGGGATCTATCCTACACCTTC.

V is TRBV9 and J is TRBJ2-3, with 8 bases identical to TRBD2. The CDR3 has 15 residues. V lost 2 bases, J lost 5 bases, and 7 bases stayed unmatched. Germline V CDR1 and CDR2: SGDLS, YYNGEE. The CDR3, as DNA: TGTGCCAGCAGCGTGCGAGCGGGGGTGGGAGATACGCAGTATTTT. Amino acids: CASSVRAGVGDTQYF. Together with reference TRBV9 and TRBJ2-3, the CDR3 gives the full variable domain: DSGVTQTPKHLITATGQRVTLRCSPRSGDLSVYWYQQSLDQGLQFLIQYYNGEERAKGNILERFSAQQFPDLHSELNLSSLELGDSALYFCASSVRAGVGDTQYFGPGTRLTVL.

The CDR3 loop reads CASSTPGGEPLHF. Here the CDR3 DNA reads TGTGCCAGCAGTACCCCAGGGGGCGAACCCCTCCACTTT. The chain links TRBV7-6 to TRBJ1-6, with 8 positions matching TRBD1. Germline V lookup: CDR1 SGHVS, CDR2 FNYEAQ. V shed 6 bases, J shed 12 bases, and the junction held 7 bases outside the gene matches. The length of the CDR3 is 13 residues.

This clone has just a few counts. The chain links TRBV6-1 to TRBJ1-6, with D unresolved. The germline V gene encodes CDR1 MNHNS and CDR2 SASEGT. V lost 3 bases and J lost 4, with 4 bases in between. The CDR3 length is 13 residues. The CDR3 here is CASSDIYNSPLHF. CDR3 in DNA: TGTGCCAGCAGTGATATATATAATTCACCCCTCCACTTT.